The 16 T cell receptor beta chains below all came from one sample that was sequenced in a study of blood T cell repertoires in COVID-19 (dated by TCRdb to about 2020). The library was generated by the immunoSEQ multiplex PCR assay. Entries here come from immuneACCESS through TCRdb and include only in-frame sequences with V and J called. Some clones fail to appear in such tables; in the studies checked, an unresolved V gene covers under half of the shortfall, and the cause of the remainder is unknown. The sample profile shows some 220,000 clones; approximately 85% of them were found once. The ten largest clones capture about 2.4% of the sample. The sequencing sample was made of peripheral blood. The receptor source for this set is a woman aged 70-85 years with COVID-19, enrolled during active disease.

In this sample, this clone turned up a few times. CDR3 residues: CASSTRTGYGYTF. The DNA for the CDR3 is TGTGCCAGCAGCACACGGACGGGGTATGGCTACACCTTC. V gene TRBV9 combines with J gene TRBJ1-2; D is unclear. The germline V and J ends were trimmed by 4 bases and 5 bases, with 12 bases remaining between them. CDR3 size: 13 residues. Germline CDR1 SGDLS, CDR2 YYNGEE.

CDR3 DNA sequence: TGTGCCAGCAGCCAAGTAGCGGGGGGCTCCTACGAGCAGTACTTC. Protein sequence: CASSQVAGGSYEQYF. The chain recombines TRBV14 with TRBJ2-7, with 10 bases fitting TRBD2. Germline-derived CDR1 and CDR2 are SGHDN and FVKESK. Germline trimming cut 1 base from V and 0 bases from J; bases unmatched to any gene: 0. CDR3 size: 15 residues.

The V gene is TRBV11-3, the J gene TRBJ1-1; 10 bases are shared with TRBD1. The germline V gene has CDR1 SGHNT and CDR2 YENEEA. The CDR3 is 13 amino acids. J gave up 6 bases and V 6 bases, and 4 bases lay outside the gene matches. The CDR3 coding sequence is TGTGCCAGCAGTGGACAGGGGGGTTCTGAAGCTTTCTTT. Amino acids: CASSGQGGSEAFF.

The V call is TRBV5-4, the J call TRBJ1-1; 9 bases match TRBD1. V trimming: 5 bases; J trimming: 1 base; junction bases outside the gene matches: 6. Looked up from germline, CDR1 is SGHNT and CDR2 is YYREEE (reference sequence). The CDR3 has 15 residues. The CDR3 reads CASRAGTGRNTEAFF. For the CDR3, the DNA is TGTGCCAGCAGGGCCGGGACAGGGAGGAACACTGAAGCTTTCTTT.

In this sample, this clone turned up once. The V call is TRBV19, the J call TRBJ1-2; D is ambiguous. From germline, CDR1 is LNHDA and CDR2 SQIVND (reference sequence). Trimming took 7 bases from V and 4 from J, leaving 13 bases between them. CDR3 length: 13 amino acids. Written as DNA, the CDR3 is TGTGCCAGTAAGCCCCCGGGAAGCTATGGCTACACCTTC. Translation gives CASKPPGSYGYTF.

The chain links TRBV5-4 to TRBJ2-5, with 7 bases aligning to TRBD1. Germline trimming cut 4 bases from V and 1 base from J; bases unmatched to any gene: 4. Germline-derived CDR1 and CDR2 are SGHNT and YYREEE (reference sequence). The CDR3 sequence is 14 residues long. The CDR3: CASSRGQTQETQYF. The CDR3 DNA sequence: TGTGCCAGCAGCCGGGGACAGACCCAAGAGACCCAGTACTTC.

The chain links TRBV10-3 to TRBJ2-7; tentative D call: TRBD1 (6 bases). CDR1 and CDR2 from the germline V gene are ENHRY and SYGVKD. V lost 6 bases and J 5 bases, leaving 17 bases between the germline ends. The CDR3 length is 14 residues. CDR3 residues: CAIRPRGSEDEQYF. CDR3 in DNA: TGTGCCATCAGACCCAGGGGATCTGAGGACGAGCAGTACTTC.

The chain has TRBV19 and TRBJ2-5, with D possibly TRBD2 on 6 matching bases. Trimming took off 2 bases at V and 0 bases at J, with 10 bases between the two ends. The CDR3 is 15 residues long. Germline V gene data show CDR1 as LNHDA and CDR2 as SQIVND (reference sequence). The DNA of the CDR3 is TGTGCCAGTAGTATAAGTCTAGCGAACCAAGAGACCCAGTACTTC. Protein: CASSISLANQETQYF.

CDR3 coding DNA: TGTGCCAGCAGCCTCCCTCTTCAGCCCCAGCATTTT. Translating gives CASSLPLQPQHF. This chain uses TRBV7-2 with TRBJ1-5; unclear D gene. Germline loops: CDR1 SGHTA, CDR2 FQGNSA. V was pared by 5 bases and J by 6 bases, with 8 bases between. This CDR3 has 12 amino acids.

The V call is TRBV7-3, the J call TRBJ1-2, with 8 bases that match TRBD1. The junction had 10 bases not matched to a gene; V was cut back by 2 bases and J by 14 bases. This CDR3 has 13 amino acids. The germline gives CDR1 SGHTA, CDR2 FQGTGA. The chain's CDR3 is CASSLRNGQGMTF. The CDR3 bases are TGTGCCAGCAGCTTACGGAACGGACAGGGAATGACCTTC.

V and J are TRBV6-2 or TRBV6-3 and TRBJ1-6; no definite D call. The V and J ends lost 2 bases and 8 bases respectively, with 13 bases between them. The CDR3 consists of 15 residues. Germline V gene sequence: CDR1 MNHEY, CDR2 SVGEGT. The CDR3 loop reads CASSYGDLGYSPLHF. The CDR3 coding sequence is TGTGCCAGCAGTTACGGCGACCTAGGATATTCACCCCTCCACTTT.

The rearrangement uses TRBV3-1 (or the pseudogene TRBV3-2) and TRBJ1-1, with D perhaps matching TRBD1 (5 bases). The length of the CDR3 is 16 residues. Germline CDR1 reads LGHDT; CDR2 reads YNNKEL (reference sequence). Trimming stripped 2 bases from V and 0 bases from J, with 13 bases between. CDR3: CASSQSRGRLNTEAFF. DNA of the CDR3: TGTGCCAGCAGCCAATCAAGGGGCAGGCTGAACACTGAAGCTTTCTTT.

The chain recombines TRBV4-2 with TRBJ2-1, with D perhaps TRBD2 (5 bases). This CDR3 is 14 amino acids long. Germline assignment: CDR1 LGHNA and CDR2 YNFKEQ. V lost 4 bases and J lost 2, with 9 bases in between. This chain's CDR3 is CASSPAGAYNEQFF. The CDR3 DNA reads as TGTGCCAGCAGCCCTGCGGGTGCCTACAATGAGCAGTTCTTC.

This chain uses TRBV19 with TRBJ1-4, with 8 bases aligning to TRBD1. The CDR3 is 18 amino acids. J was trimmed by 2 bases and V by 2 bases; bases with no gene match: 10. Per the germline V gene, CDR1 is LNHDA and CDR2 is SQIVND (reference sequence). CDR3: CASSILTGVPFTNEKLFF. The CDR3 DNA sequence: TGTGCCAGTAGTATACTGACAGGGGTCCCCTTTACTAATGAAAAACTGTTTTTT.

The rearrangement uses TRBV19 and TRBJ1-5; TRBD1 agrees at 10 bases. The CDR3 sequence is 17 residues long. J was trimmed by 7 bases and V by 5 bases; bases with no gene match: 14. Germline loops: CDR1 LNHDA, CDR2 SQIVND (reference sequence). In DNA, the CDR3 is TGTGCCAGTAGTGATTCCTGGGGACAGGGGCTGATACAGCCCCAGCATTTT. Its translation: CASSDSWGQGLIQPQHF. The variable domain in full, with the rest retrieved from reference TRBV19 and TRBJ1-5, is DGGITQSPKYLFRKEGQNVTLSCEQNLNHDAMYWYRQDPGQGLRLIYYSQIVNDFQKGDIAEGYSVSREKKESFPLTVTSAQKNPTAFYLCASSDSWGQGLIQPQHFGDGTRLSIL.

This chain connects TRBV7-8 to TRBJ2-5, with D possibly being TRBD2 (7 bases). Per germline, CDR1 SGHVS and CDR2 FQNEAQ. V lost 1 base and J lost 5, with 20 bases in between. This CDR3 has 17 amino acids. The chain's CDR3 is CASSLVRGGTQTETQYF. The CDR3 bases are TGTGCCAGCAGCTTAGTAAGGGGGGGGACACAGACCGAGACCCAGTACTTC.